This T cell receptor beta chain came from a study of T cells in Graves' hyperthyroidism and ophthalmopathy. Looking at the study overall: It was at initial diagnosis, before any treatment, that peripheral blood was collected.

This clonotype was recorded at least ten times. Its antigen is undetermined. CDR3 size: 15 residues. Germline CDR1 MNHEY, CDR2 SMNVEV (reference sequence). The V gene lost 8 bases and the J gene lost 0 bases, with 13 bases spanning the gap. Amplification yielded TCR beta CDR3 regions, with RNA transcripts as the source. A first-round RT-PCR of the TCR CDR3 used the HTBI primer set. One entry per CDR3 protein, called by TCRdb with MiXCR from the multiplex PCR reads. The sample lists fewer than 600,000 distinct CDR3 sequences, around 15% occurring once. Stable Graves' hyperthyroidism meant no ophthalmopathy progression within 18 months. Exclusion of patients followed from uncontrolled infection, other autoimmune disease, pregnancy or lactation. Points from the study as a whole: Blood also showed most of the thyroid clonotypes that were expanded above 0.001.

This receptor was taken from a woman younger than 30 with Graves' hyperthyroidism. The chain couples TRBV27 to TRBJ1-4; D unresolved. The sequenced material came from blood. CDR3 loop: CASGTEVTTNEKLFF. The CDR3 DNA reads as TGTGCCAGCGGAACCGAGGTTACAACTAATGAAAAACTGTTTTTT. The entire variable domain, with the rest obtained from reference TRBV27 and TRBJ1-4, is as follows: EAQVTQNPRYLITVTGKKLTVTCSQNMNHEYMSWYRQDPGLGLRQIYYSMNVEVTDKGDVPEGYKVSRKEKRNFPLILESPSPNQTSLYFCASGTEVTTNEKLFFGSGTQLSVL.